The TCR beta chain described here comes from a study of molecular identifiers for immune sequencing clone quantification. TCRdb re-called the PCR reads through MiXCR, storing one row per CDR3 protein. Among about 640,000 distinct CDR3 sequences listed, 15% to 20% were seen once. This TCR was recovered from a human donor in good health. Some libraries in this study had Jurkat cell RNA spiked in. Sequences were obtained from naive CD8+ T cells from blood, with Jurkat cell RNA spiked in. Subset meaning: FACS-sorted CD8+CD4-CCR7+CD45RA+ naive T cells.

The CDR3 protein is CASTNLGQMRPNYGYTF. The DNA for the CDR3 is TGTGCCAGCACCAACTTGGGACAGATGAGACCTAACTATGGCTACACCTTC. The chain is built from TRBV6-5 and TRBJ1-2; 7 bases are a match to TRBD1. After removal of 7 bases from V and 0 bases from J, the junction contained 14 bases not matched to a gene. This CDR3 has 17 amino acids. Germline V lookup: CDR1 MNHEY, CDR2 SVGAGI.